This TCR beta chain was retrieved from a study of response to subunit inactivated influenza vaccine. Using its own MiXCR run on the RT-PCR reads, TCRdb lists one record per CDR3 protein. In the table there are around 600,000 distinct CDR3 sequences, 11% of which are singletons. Trimming shortened V by 2 bases and J by 3 bases, and 13 bases separated the two germline ends. Germline CDR1 SGDLS, CDR2 YYNGEE. The CDR3 totals 15 residues. This clonotype appeared a few times. Separately, the same data were catalogued under a study of T cells expressing NK-cell markers. Per that paper: Generation of TCR beta cDNA was performed by 5'RACE template switching incorporating UMIs. Sorted CD3+CD56-NKG2C+, CD3+CD56+NKG2C+ and CD3+CD56+NKG2C- T cells supplied the TCR beta repertoires. Five or six donors showed dominant NKG2C+ clonotypes comprising roughly 1.0-7.0% of their CD8+ T cells.

The chain recombines TRBV9 with TRBJ2-3; D remains ambiguous. The sample consisted of PBMCs from blood, taken on the day of vaccination. The TCR comes from a middle-aged man who received an inactivated influenza vaccine. The CDR3 DNA sequence: TGTGCCAGCAGCGTTGGGGTGGGTAAAACAGATACGCAGTATTTT. Its translation is CASSVGVGKTDTQYF.